This TCR beta chain was obtained from a study of blood T cell repertoires in COVID-19. Overall study context: The United States, Italy and Spain provided the acute and convalescent COVID-19 samples.

This clone was seen just once. Germline V gene sequence: CDR1 LGHNT, CDR2 FRNRAP. The V gene end was trimmed by 6 bases and the J gene end by 5 bases; junction bases not matched to a gene: 10. The CDR3 is made up of 15 amino acids. Repertoires were generated with immunoSEQ multiplex PCR, while TCRdb's copy carries only in-frame clones and drops some. The repertoire includes 120,000 to 150,000 clones, approximately 84% of them detected once, and around 5% sits in the top ten. This chain connects TRBV12-5 to TRBJ1-5; 7 bases map to TRBD1. The receptor was derived from a human donor in a cohort sampled during active COVID-19. The sequencing sample was made of peripheral blood. CDR3 residues: CASGRFTGTDQPQHF. In DNA form, the CDR3 reads TGTGCTAGTGGCCGATTTACGGGGACAGATCAGCCCCAGCATTTT.